This is a list of T cell receptor beta chains from one sample in a study of tumor-infiltrating lymphocytes in primary liver carcinoma. TCRdb reprocessed the multiplex PCR reads via MiXCR and lists one record per CDR3 protein. The sample has 320,000 or so distinct CDR3 sequences; over 55% are singletons. Material for sequencing was peripheral blood. All receptors come from a man aged 35-49 years with primary liver carcinoma and hepatitis B virus infection. CDR3s include the opening cysteine and the closing phenylalanine or tryptophan. A D gene is named only where the DNA matches it firmly. The size field is filled for only some rows; it gives once, few, many or a size class.

D | size | J | V | DNA | CDR3
TRBD2 | few | TRBJ2-1 | TRBV30 | TGTGCCTGGAGTTGGCTAGCGGGAGTGGGGGATGAGCAGTTCTTC | CAWSWLAGVGDEQFF
NA | NA | TRBJ2-7 | TRBV12-3/TRBV12-4 | TGTGCCAGCAGCCCCGAGACTAGATACTACGAGCAGTACTTC | CASSPETRYYEQYF
NA | NA | TRBJ2-1 | TRBV29-1 | TGCAGTGTTGAAAGCCGCGACGATGAGCAGTTCTTC | CSVESRDDEQFF
TRBD1 | NA | TRBJ2-6 | TRBV30 | TGTGCCTGGAGTGTACTGACAGGGACTGGGGCCAACGTCCTGACTTTC | CAWSVLTGTGANVLTF
NA | NA | TRBJ2-2 | TRBV28 | TGTGCCAGCAGTCAGCTAACTACCGGGGAGCTGTTTTTT | CASSQLTTGELFF
TRBD2 | NA | TRBJ2-1 | TRBV4-3 | TGCGCCAGCAGTCGACTCCACGAGGCTAGCGGGAGCTATGAGCAGTTCTTC | CASSRLHEASGSYEQFF
TRBD1 | NA | TRBJ2-3 | TRBV10-3 | TGTGCCATCAGACTAGACAGGGGCCGATACACAGATACGCGGTATTTT | CAIRLDRGRYTDTRYF
TRBD2 | NA | TRBJ2-5 | TRBV5-6 | TGTGCCAGCAGCTTGGGGCTAGCGGCTGAAGAGACCCAGTACTTC | CASSLGLAAEETQYF
NA | many | TRBJ1-4 | TRBV29-1 | TGCAGCGTTGAGATTTCGGGGGCCACTAATGAAAAACTGTTTTTT | CSVEISGATNEKLFF
NA | many | TRBJ1-2 | TRBV30 | TGTGCCTGGAGGGAGACCGCTTGGAGCTATGGCTACACCTTC | CAWRETAWSYGYTF
NA | NA | TRBJ2-7 | TRBV7-9 | TGTGCCAGCAGCCCAGGGTTAGCCCCCTACGGGCAGTACTTC | CASSPGLAPYGQYF
TRBD2 | NA | TRBJ2-3 | TRBV6-6 | TGTGCCAGCTGTTTCCCACCGACAGGGCACGGGACTAGCGGTTTCTCGGATACGCAGTATTTT | CASCFPPTGHGTSGFSDTQYF
NA | NA | TRBJ1-1 | TRBV29-1 | TGCAGCGTTGAGCCGGGGGTGGGGATGAACACTGAAGCTTTCTTT | CSVEPGVGMNTEAFF
NA | few | TRBJ1-5 | TRBV6-2/TRBV6-3 | TGTGCCAGCGGGCGGGGGCCTCGCCTCCCTCAGCCCCAGCATTTT | CASGRGPRLPQPQHF
TRBD1 | NA | TRBJ2-6 | TRBV6-5 | TGTGCCAGCAGTTACTCGCCAGGGGGTCCCTCTGTGGCCAACGTGCTGACTTTC | CASSYSPGGPSVANVLTF
TRBD1 | many | TRBJ1-1 | TRBV6-6 | TGTGCCAGCACCAATACAGGGGTCACTGAAGCTTTCTTT | CASTNTGVTEAFF
TRBD1 | NA | TRBJ2-3 | TRBV5-4 | TGTGCCAGCAGTTTGACAGGGACAGGTACGCAGTATTTT | CASSLTGTGTQYF
NA | NA | TRBJ1-4 | TRBV11-2 | TGTGCCAGCAGCTTAGACAGGGTTAATGAAAAACTGTTTTTT | CASSLDRVNEKLFF
TRBD2 | NA | TRBJ2-3 | TRBV11-3 | TGTGCCAGCAGCTCGTCTACTGTACTAGCGGGTATAGATACGCAGTATTTT | CASSSSTVLAGIDTQYF
TRBD1 | many | TRBJ1-2 | TRBV12-3/TRBV12-4 | TGTGCCAGCAGTCCGAACAGGGGGTATGGCTACACCTTC | CASSPNRGYGYTF
NA | NA | TRBJ2-5 | TRBV11-2 | TGTGCCAGCAGCCTGAGTCGAGAGACCCAGTGCTTC | CASSLSRETQCF
NA | few | TRBJ1-5 | TRBV5-1 | TGCGCCAGCAGCGAGGGAGTGGTGAGCAATCAGCCCCAGCATTTT | CASSEGVVSNQPQHF
NA | NA | TRBJ1-5 | TRBV11-2 | TGTGCCAGCGGCTTAAGTAGCTATCAGCCCCAACATTTT | CASGLSSYQPQHF
NA | NA | TRBJ2-5 | TRBV11-2 | TGTGCCAGCAGCACCCGACTCACCGCTAAAGAGACCCAGTACTTC | CASSTRLTAKETQYF
NA | once | TRBJ2-7 | TRBV4-2 | TGTGCCCGCAGCCAAAGGGCTAGCGTGAGTGGGTTATCCTACGAGCAGTACTTC | CARSQRASVSGLSYEQYF
NA | many | TRBJ2-3 | TRBV4-1 | TGCGCCAGCAGCCAATCGGAGGCGGATACGCAGTATTTT | CASSQSEADTQYF
TRBD2 | many | TRBJ2-7 | TRBV4-1 | TGCGCCAGCAGCCAAGAGCCCCTACTAGCGGGGAGAAACGAGCAGTACTTC | CASSQEPLLAGRNEQYF
TRBD1 | NA | TRBJ1-5 | TRBV6-5 | TGTGCCAACAGGGGCAGGGGTTCGAGTCAGCCCCAGCATTTT | CANRGRGSSQPQHF
NA | NA | TRBJ2-3 | TRBV11-2 | TGTGTCAGCAGCTTAGCGGCCTACACGGATACGCAGTATTTT | CVSSLAAYTDTQYF